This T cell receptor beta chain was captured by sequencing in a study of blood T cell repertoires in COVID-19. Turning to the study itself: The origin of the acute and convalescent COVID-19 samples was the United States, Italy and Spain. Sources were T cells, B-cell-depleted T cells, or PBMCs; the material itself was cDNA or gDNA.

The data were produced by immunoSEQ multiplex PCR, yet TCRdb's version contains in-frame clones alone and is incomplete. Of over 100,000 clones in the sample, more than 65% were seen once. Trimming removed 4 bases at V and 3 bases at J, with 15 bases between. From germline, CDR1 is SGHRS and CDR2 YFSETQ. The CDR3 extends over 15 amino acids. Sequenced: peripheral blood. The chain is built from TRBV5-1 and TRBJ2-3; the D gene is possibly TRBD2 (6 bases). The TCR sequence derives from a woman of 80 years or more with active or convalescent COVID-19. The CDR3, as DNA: TGCGCCAGCAGCCACGACGGGAGTTCTACAGATACGCAGTATTTT. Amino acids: CASSHDGSSTDTQYF.